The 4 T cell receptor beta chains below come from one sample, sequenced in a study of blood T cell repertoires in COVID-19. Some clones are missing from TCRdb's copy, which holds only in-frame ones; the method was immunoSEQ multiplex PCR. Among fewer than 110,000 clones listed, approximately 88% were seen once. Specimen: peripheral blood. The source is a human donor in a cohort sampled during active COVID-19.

CDR3 protein: CASSWGPDRGNQPQHF. In DNA, the CDR3 is TGTGCCAGCAGCTGGGGGCCTGACAGGGGAAATCAGCCCCAGCATTTT. The chain links TRBV5-4 to TRBJ1-5, with 8 bases matching TRBD1. CDR1 SGHNT and CDR2 YYREEE come from the germline V gene (reference sequence). V was clipped by 3 bases and J by 4 bases; unmatched bases: 9. This CDR3 is 16 amino acids long.

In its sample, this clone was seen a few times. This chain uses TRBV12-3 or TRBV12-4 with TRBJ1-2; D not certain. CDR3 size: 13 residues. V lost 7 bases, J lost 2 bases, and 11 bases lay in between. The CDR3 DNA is TGTGCCAGCACCGTGACACCGAACTATGGCTACACCTTC. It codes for CASTVTPNYGYTF.

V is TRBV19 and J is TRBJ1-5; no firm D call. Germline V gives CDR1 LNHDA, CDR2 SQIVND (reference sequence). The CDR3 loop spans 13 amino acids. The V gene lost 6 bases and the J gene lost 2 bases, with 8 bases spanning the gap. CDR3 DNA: TGTGCCAGTAGCACCACTCGCAATCAGCCCCAGCATTTT. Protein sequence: CASSTTRNQPQHF. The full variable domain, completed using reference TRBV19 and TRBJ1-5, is DGGITQSPKYLFRKEGQNVTLSCEQNLNHDAMYWYRQDPGQGLRLIYYSQIVNDFQKGDIAEGYSVSREKKESFPLTVTSAQKNPTAFYLCASSTTRNQPQHFGDGTRLSIL.

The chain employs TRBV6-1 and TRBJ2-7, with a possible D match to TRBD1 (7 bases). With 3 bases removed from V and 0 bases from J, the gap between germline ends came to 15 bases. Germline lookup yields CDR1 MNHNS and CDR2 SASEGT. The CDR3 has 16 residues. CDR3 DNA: TGTGCCAGCAGTGACCCCGCGGGACAGCCCTCCTACGAGCAGTACTTC. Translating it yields CASSDPAGQPSYEQYF.